The clone carrying this T cell receptor (beta chain) was seen at least ten times. Its antigen is unidentified. The hyperthyroidism patients had all been newly diagnosed, and their disease duration was under 2 months. Their ages ranged from 18 to 65 years. Clinical symptoms, serum thyroxine and TRAb, thyroid ultrasound and orbital computed tomography were used for the diagnoses. This sample was taken from a study of T cells in Graves' hyperthyroidism and ophthalmopathy. Study context: Pretreatment peripheral blood was obtained at initial diagnosis.

RNA transcripts gave rise to amplified TCR beta CDR3 regions. HTBI primers were the set used in a first-round RT-PCR of the TCR CDR3. MiXCR was run by TCRdb on the multiplex PCR reads, yielding one entry per CDR3 protein. The data contain around 480,000 distinct CDR3 sequences, around an eighth of them singletons. Findings and limits, study-wide: Expanded thyroid clonotypes (above 0.001) were mostly also found in blood.

The CDR3 is 14 residues long. The germline CDR1 and CDR2 sequences are SGHRS and YFSETQ. Trimming took 3 bases from V and 4 from J, leaving 13 bases between them. Sequencing was performed on blood. This clonotype originated in a young woman with Graves' hyperthyroidism. The chain is built from TRBV5-1 and TRBJ2-5; possibly TRBD2 for D (7 bases). CDR3: CASSSIRGAETQYF. The CDR3 DNA reads as TGCGCCAGCAGCTCCATCCGGGGGGCAGAGACCCAGTACTTC.